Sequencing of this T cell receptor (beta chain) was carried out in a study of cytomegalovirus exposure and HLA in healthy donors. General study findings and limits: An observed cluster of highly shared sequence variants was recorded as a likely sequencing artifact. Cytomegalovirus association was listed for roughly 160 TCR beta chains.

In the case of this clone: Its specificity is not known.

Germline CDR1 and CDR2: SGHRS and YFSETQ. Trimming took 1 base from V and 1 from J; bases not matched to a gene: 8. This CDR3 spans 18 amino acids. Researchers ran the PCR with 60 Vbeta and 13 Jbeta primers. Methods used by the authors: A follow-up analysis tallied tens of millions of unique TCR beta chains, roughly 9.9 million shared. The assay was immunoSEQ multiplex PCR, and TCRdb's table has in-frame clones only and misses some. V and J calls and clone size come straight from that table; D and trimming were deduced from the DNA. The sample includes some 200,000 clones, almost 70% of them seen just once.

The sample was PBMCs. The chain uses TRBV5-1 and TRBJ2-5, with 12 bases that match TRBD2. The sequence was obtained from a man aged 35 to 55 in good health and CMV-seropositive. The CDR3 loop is CASSLLPRLAGAQETQYF. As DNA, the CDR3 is TGCGCCAGCAGCTTGTTACCCCGACTAGCGGGGGCCCAAGAGACCCAGTACTTC.